The 27 T cell receptor beta chains below were found in one sample sequenced in a study of blood T cell repertoires in COVID-19. Some clones are missing from TCRdb's copy, which holds only in-frame ones; the method was immunoSEQ multiplex PCR. The table has around 200,000 clones, around 87% seen once. Sample: peripheral blood. The source is a man aged 40-49 years with active or convalescent COVID-19.

The genes are TRBV2 and TRBJ1-6, with a possible D match to TRBD1 (6 bases). The germline V gene encodes CDR1 SNHLY and CDR2 FYNNEI. V was shortened by 4 bases and J by 7 bases, with 14 bases between the two germline ends. The CDR3 consists of 15 residues. CDR3 sequence reads: CASSAPRGRNSPLHF. Written as DNA, the CDR3 is TGTGCCAGCAGTGCACCGCGGGGGCGGAATTCACCCCTCCACTTT.

This chain uses TRBV5-4 with TRBJ2-3; the match to TRBD2 covers 7 bases. The CDR3 length is 14 residues. The trim removed 0 bases at V and 6 bases at J, leaving 4 bases unmatched. Germline values: CDR1 SGHNT, CDR2 YYREEE (reference sequence). CDR3 DNA: TGTGCCAGCAGCTTGGGGACTAGGAGCGATACGCAGTATTTT. As protein: CASSLGTRSDTQYF. Combining the CDR3 with reference TRBV5-4 and TRBJ2-3 gives the whole variable domain ETGVTQSPTHLIKTRGQQVTLRCSSQSGHNTVSWYQQALGQGPQFIFQYYREEENGRGNFPPRFSGLQFPNYSSELNVNALELDDSALYLCASSLGTRSDTQYFGPGTRLTVL.

V and J are TRBV5-5 and TRBJ2-3; the D gene is possibly TRBD1 (6 bases). V lost 0 bases and J lost 0, with 11 bases in between. This CDR3 spans 16 amino acids. CDR1 is SGHKS, CDR2 YYEKEE, per germline (reference sequence). The CDR3 is CASSLGTAQSTDTQYF. The CDR3 nucleotides are TGTGCCAGCAGCTTGGGGACAGCTCAAAGCACAGATACGCAGTATTTT.

CDR3 coding DNA: TGCGCCAGCAGCTTGCCCCTAGCGGGTCAAGAGACCCAGTACTTC. Protein sequence: CASSLPLAGQETQYF. V is TRBV5-1 and J is TRBJ2-5; 8 bases are a match to TRBD2. Germline V lookup: CDR1 SGHRS, CDR2 YFSETQ. This CDR3 is built from 15 residues. V lost 1 base and J lost 2; bases outside the gene matches: 4. The variable domain in full, with the rest retrieved from reference TRBV5-1 and TRBJ2-5, is KAGVTQTPRYLIKTRGQQVTLSCSPISGHRSVSWYQQTPGQGLQFLFEYFSETQRNKGNFPGRFSGRQFSNSRSEMNVSTLELGDSALYLCASSLPLAGQETQYFGPGTRLLVL.

The V gene is TRBV7-2, the J gene TRBJ2-2; D possibly corresponds to TRBD1 (6 bases). The CDR3 runs to 14 residues. V was clipped by 5 bases and J by 6 bases, with 13 bases between them. Germline-derived CDR1 and CDR2 are SGHTA and FQGNSA. The CDR3 DNA is TGTGCCAGCAGCGCAAGACAGGACCCCGGGGAGCTGTTTTTT. It encodes CASSARQDPGELFF. Based on the CDR3 plus reference TRBV7-2 and TRBJ2-2, the full variable domain is GAGVSQSPSNKVTEKGKDVELRCDPISGHTALYWYRQSLGQGLEFLIYFQGNSAPDKSGLPSDRFSAERTGGSVSTLTIQRTQQEDSAVYLCASSARQDPGELFFGEGSRLTVL.

This clone was picked up one time. The chain is built from TRBV7-3 and TRBJ2-1; TRBD2 matches 13 bases. This CDR3 spans 18 amino acids. Germline V gene sequence: CDR1 SGHTA, CDR2 FQGTGA. The J segment lost 0 bases and the V segment lost 5 bases, leaving 7 bases of the junction unmatched. This chain's CDR3 is CASSLLAGGPRSYNEQFF. CDR3 coding DNA: TGTGCCAGCAGCCTACTAGCGGGGGGGCCCCGCTCCTACAATGAGCAGTTCTTC.

This clone was seen just once. The chain has TRBV29-1 and TRBJ1-1, with D unresolved. Germline-derived CDR1 and CDR2 are SQVTM and ANQGSEA. The CDR3 is 11 amino acids. V lost 3 bases, J lost 2 bases, and 4 bases lay in between. DNA for the CDR3: TGCAGCGTTGACAAAAACACTGAAGCTTTCTTT. Translated, it gives CSVDKNTEAFF.

This sequence joins TRBV18 and TRBJ1-2, with D possibly matching TRBD1 (5 bases). There are 16 residues in the CDR3. The germline CDR1 and CDR2 sequences are KGHSH and LQKENI. V lost 2 bases and J 8 bases, leaving 21 bases between the germline ends. CDR3 in DNA: TGTGCCAGCTCACCAGGTTCGACAGAAAAAGCGTACGGCTACACCTTC. This gives the protein CASSPGSTEKAYGYTF.

The chain combines TRBV5-6 with TRBJ1-2, with 10 nucleotides matching TRBD1. V lost 7 bases and J lost 4; bases outside the gene matches: 7. The length of the CDR3 is 14 residues. CDR1 is SGHDT, CDR2 YYEEEE, per germline. CDR3 DNA: TGTGCCAGCGGGACAGGGGAGGGTTTCTATGGCTACACCTTC. Amino acids: CASGTGEGFYGYTF. The full variable domain, with the rest looked up from reference TRBV5-6 and TRBJ1-2, is DAGVTQSPTHLIKTRGQQVTLRCSPKSGHDTVSWYQQALGQGPQFIFQYYEEEERQRGNFPDRFSGHQFPNYSSELNVNALLLGDSALYLCASGTGEGFYGYTFGSGTRLTVV.

V usage is TRBV30 and J usage is TRBJ1-3; TRBD1 matches at 7 bases. CDR1 and CDR2 from the germline V gene are GTSNPN and SVGIG (reference sequence). V lost 1 base to trimming and J lost 0 bases; unmatched junction nucleotides: 12. The CDR3 runs 18 residues. The CDR3 region is CAWSGLHGQADSGNTIYF. In DNA form, the CDR3 reads TGTGCCTGGAGTGGCCTCCATGGACAGGCCGACTCTGGAAACACCATATATTTT.

This rearrangement joins TRBV19 to TRBJ1-5, with a weak D call TRBD1 (6 bases). V was trimmed by 3 bases and J by 4 bases, leaving 22 bases between them. The CDR3 covers 18 residues. The germline V gene has CDR1 LNHDA and CDR2 SQIVND (reference sequence). Written as DNA, the CDR3 is TGTGCCAGTAGTATTTGGGGGCCATTTGGAGGACAGAATCAGCCCCAGCATTTT. It is translated as CASSIWGPFGGQNQPQHF.

The rearrangement joins TRBV5-1 to TRBJ1-1; the match to TRBD1 covers 7 bases. The CDR3 is 14 amino acids. Germline V gives CDR1 SGHRS, CDR2 YFSETQ. V lost 4 bases and J lost 7; bases outside the gene matches: 10. CDR3 coding DNA: TGCGCCAGCAGCCTCGACAGGGCTGAGGGTGAAGCTTTCTTT. As protein: CASSLDRAEGEAFF.

The genes are TRBV27 and TRBJ2-1, with D perhaps TRBD1 (6 bases). Trimming removed 1 base at V and 4 bases at J, with 8 bases between. The CDR3 contains 14 residues. Germline CDR1 is MNHEY and CDR2 is SMNVEV (reference sequence). DNA of the CDR3: TGTGCCAGCAGTTTATGGGACAATTACAATGAGCAGTTCTTC. It yields the protein CASSLWDNYNEQFF.

The chain uses TRBV4-1 and TRBJ1-2; perhaps TRBD1 as D (5 bases). The germline gives CDR1 MGHRA, CDR2 YSYEKL. V was pared by 1 base and J by 0 bases, with 15 bases between. CDR3 length: 17 amino acids. CDR3 in amino acids: CASSQVPPGGSNYGYTF. DNA for the CDR3: TGCGCCAGCAGCCAAGTCCCCCCGGGGGGATCTAACTATGGCTACACCTTC.

The V call is TRBV5-1, the J call TRBJ1-1, with D perhaps TRBD1 (5 bases). CDR1 is SGHRS and CDR2 is YFSETQ in the germline V gene. CDR3 length: 14 amino acids. V was shortened by 3 bases and J by 4 bases, with 13 bases between the two germline ends. The CDR3 loop reads CASSWEGVGTEAFF. CDR3 nucleotide sequence: TGCGCCAGCAGCTGGGAAGGGGTTGGCACTGAAGCTTTCTTT.

The chain uses TRBV27 and TRBJ2-3, with 8 bases lining up with TRBD2. Germline V CDR1 and CDR2: MNHEY, SMNVEV (reference sequence). The CDR3 totals 14 residues. V trimming: 8 bases; J trimming: 6 bases; junction bases outside the gene matches: 10. Written as DNA, the CDR3 is TGTGCCAGCCGGGCAGCGGGGGCCCCCGATACGCAGTATTTT. As protein: CASRAAGAPDTQYF.

This chain links TRBV5-1 with TRBJ1-1; D is possibly TRBD1 (5 bases). The germline V gene encodes CDR1 SGHRS and CDR2 YFSETQ. The germline V and J ends were trimmed by 0 bases and 3 bases, with 12 bases remaining between them. This CDR3 has 15 residues. The CDR3, as DNA: TGCGCCAGCAGCTTGGCAGGGAACATGTACACTGAAGCTTTCTTT. Encoded protein: CASSLAGNMYTEAFF. Supplemented by reference TRBV5-1 and TRBJ1-1, the full variable domain reads KAGVTQTPRYLIKTRGQQVTLSCSPISGHRSVSWYQQTPGQGLQFLFEYFSETQRNKGNFPGRFSGRQFSNSRSEMNVSTLELGDSALYLCASSLAGNMYTEAFFGQGTRLTVV.

This chain connects TRBV28 to TRBJ1-1, with D possibly being TRBD1 (6 bases). Trimming took 4 bases from V and 3 from J, leaving 15 bases between them. In germline, CDR1 is MDHEN, CDR2 SYDVKM. The CDR3 covers 15 residues. The CDR3 bases are TGTGCCAGCAGTTCCGGTCGACAGGATGACACTGAAGCTTTCTTT. Protein: CASSSGRQDDTEAFF.

The chain carries TRBV5-4 and TRBJ1-1, with D tentatively TRBD1 (6 bases). V was trimmed by 2 bases and J by 4 bases, leaving 18 bases between them. The CDR3 runs to 16 residues. The germline gives CDR1 SGHNT, CDR2 YYREEE (reference sequence). In DNA, the CDR3 is TGTGCCAGCAGCTTCGGGTCGGGGGGGCGCACCACTGAAGCTTTCTTT. It is translated as CASSFGSGGRTTEAFF.

The chain combines TRBV5-6 with TRBJ2-5; possibly TRBD1 for D (6 bases). Trimming removed 4 bases from V and 3 bases from J, with 13 bases in between. CDR1 is SGHDT, CDR2 YYEEEE, per germline. This CDR3 region has 14 residues. As DNA, the CDR3 is TGTGCCAGCAGCCGCCGGGACACCGAAGAGACCCAGTACTTC. Protein: CASSRRDTEETQYF.

V is TRBV3-1 (or the pseudogene TRBV3-2) and J is TRBJ2-7; perhaps TRBD2 as D (6 bases). V was shortened by 3 bases and J by 3 bases, with 21 bases between the two germline ends. There are 17 residues in the CDR3. Germline assignment: CDR1 LGHDT and CDR2 YNNKEL (reference sequence). Here the CDR3 reads CASSHPPWFSGHYEQYF. The CDR3 DNA sequence: TGTGCCAGCAGCCATCCCCCTTGGTTTAGCGGACACTACGAGCAGTACTTC.

The rearrangement uses TRBV19 and TRBJ1-2; D possibly corresponds to TRBD1 (6 bases). V dropped 2 bases and J dropped 4 bases, with 14 bases sitting between them. Germline V gives CDR1 LNHDA, CDR2 SQIVND (reference sequence). The CDR3 sequence is 15 residues long. The CDR3 coding sequence is TGTGCCAGTAGTATACCCAACAGGGATCCCTATGGCTACACCTTC. It is translated as CASSIPNRDPYGYTF. Drawing the rest from reference TRBV19 and TRBJ1-2, the complete variable domain is DGGITQSPKYLFRKEGQNVTLSCEQNLNHDAMYWYRQDPGQGLRLIYYSQIVNDFQKGDIAEGYSVSREKKESFPLTVTSAQKNPTAFYLCASSIPNRDPYGYTFGSGTRLTVV.

The chain employs TRBV6-1 and TRBJ1-3, with unresolved D. CDR3 length equals 16 residues. V was trimmed by 1 base and J by 4 bases, leaving 14 bases between them. The germline V gene encodes CDR1 MNHNS and CDR2 SASEGT. CDR3 sequence: CASSEGPAQLGNTIYF. For the CDR3, the DNA is TGTGCCAGCAGTGAAGGGCCAGCCCAACTAGGAAACACCATATATTTT.

The chain employs TRBV6-7 and TRBJ1-1; maybe TRBD1 (6 bases). TRBV6-7 is an ORF, and what it does is uncertain. V was shortened by 0 bases and J by 6 bases, with 14 bases between the two germline ends. The CDR3 covers 15 residues. This CDR3 is CASSYSIVGGAEAFF. CDR3 bases: TGTGCCAGCAGTTACTCGATTGTAGGGGGGGCTGAAGCTTTCTTT.

This rearrangement joins TRBV25-1 to TRBJ2-1, with 7 bases lining up with TRBD1. CDR1 MGHDK and CDR2 SYGVNS come from the germline V gene. J lost 3 bases, V lost 4 bases, and 6 bases had no gene match. The CDR3 covers 15 residues. The CDR3: CASSAYRGRYNEQFF. DNA for the CDR3: TGTGCCAGCAGTGCCTACAGGGGCCGCTACAATGAGCAGTTCTTC.

The chain uses TRBV10-3 and TRBJ2-6, with D tentatively TRBD2 (5 bases). Trimming took off 8 bases at V and 2 bases at J, with 7 bases between the two ends. Germline lookup yields CDR1 ENHRY and CDR2 SYGVKD. The CDR3 is 13 amino acids. This chain's CDR3 is CAIRGTGANVLTF. Here the CDR3 DNA reads TGTGCCATCCGAGGGACTGGGGCCAACGTCCTGACTTTC.

This chain connects TRBV6-5 to TRBJ1-5, with D hard to call. The germline V gene has CDR1 MNHEY and CDR2 SVGAGI. Trimming left V 6 bases short and J 2 bases short, with 14 bases between. The CDR3 has 15 amino acids. CDR3 loop: CASRNSGDGNQPQHF. The DNA for the CDR3 is TGTGCCAGCAGAAACTCGGGTGATGGCAATCAGCCCCAGCATTTT.